Listed here is a single T cell receptor (beta chain). This sample stems from a study of blood T cell repertoires in COVID-19. Study overall: Some COVID-19 samples were acute and others convalescent; all came from the United States, Italy and Spain. PBMCs, B-cell-depleted T cells, or T cells provided the cDNA or gDNA that made up the material.

Methods used by the authors: For nucleated cells, counts were estimated from reference gene primer amplification. TCRdb's copy holds only in-frame clones and misses some; the assay was immunoSEQ multiplex PCR. V and J calls and clone size are as listed in that table; D and trimming were resolved from the DNA. The sample has approximately 66,000 clones, around 84% seen once. What was sequenced was peripheral blood. The sequence was collected from a man aged 50-60 years with active COVID-19.

The CDR3 region has the DNA TGTGCCAGCAGTTACTTGGCCGGGACAGGGAACACTGAAGCTTTCTTT. Residues: CASSYLAGTGNTEAFF. The chain couples TRBV6-5 to TRBJ1-1, with 8 bases matching TRBD1. Germline CDR1 reads MNHEY; CDR2 reads SVGAGI. The trim removed 1 base at V and 1 base at J, leaving 5 bases unmatched. The CDR3 is 16 amino acids.